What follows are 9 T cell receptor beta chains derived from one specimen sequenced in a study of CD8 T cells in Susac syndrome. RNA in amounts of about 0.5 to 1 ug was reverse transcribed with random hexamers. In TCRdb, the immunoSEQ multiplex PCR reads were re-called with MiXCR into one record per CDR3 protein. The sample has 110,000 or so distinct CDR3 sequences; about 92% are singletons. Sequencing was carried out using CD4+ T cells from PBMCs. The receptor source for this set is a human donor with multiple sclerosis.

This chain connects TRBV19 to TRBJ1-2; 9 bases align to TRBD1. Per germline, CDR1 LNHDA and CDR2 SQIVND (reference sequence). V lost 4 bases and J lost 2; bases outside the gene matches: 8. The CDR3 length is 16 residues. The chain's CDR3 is CASSTGQGQYNYGYTF. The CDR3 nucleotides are TGTGCCAGTAGTACCGGACAGGGGCAATACAACTATGGCTACACCTTC.

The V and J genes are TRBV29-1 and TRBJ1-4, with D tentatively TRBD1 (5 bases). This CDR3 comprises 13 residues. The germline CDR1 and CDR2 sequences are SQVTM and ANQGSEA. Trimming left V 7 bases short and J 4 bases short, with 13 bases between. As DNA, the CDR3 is TGCAGCGCTCAGGGACCGATTAATGAAAAACTGTTTTTT. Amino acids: CSAQGPINEKLFF.

As DNA, the CDR3 is TGTGCCAGCAGCCAAGCGGAGGGGAGCGGGGAGCTGTTTTTT. This gives the protein CASSQAEGSGELFF. The chain recombines TRBV14 with TRBJ2-2, with D tentatively TRBD2 (6 bases). This CDR3 contains 14 residues. V was clipped by 1 base and J by 7 bases, with 10 bases between them. Per the germline V gene, CDR1 is SGHDN and CDR2 is FVKESK.

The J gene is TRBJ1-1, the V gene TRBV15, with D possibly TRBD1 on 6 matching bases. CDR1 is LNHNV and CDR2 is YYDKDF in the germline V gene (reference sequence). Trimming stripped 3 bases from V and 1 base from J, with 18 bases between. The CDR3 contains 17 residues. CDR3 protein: CATSSPPFTGANTEAFF. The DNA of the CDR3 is TGTGCCACCAGCAGTCCCCCTTTTACGGGGGCGAACACTGAAGCTTTCTTT.

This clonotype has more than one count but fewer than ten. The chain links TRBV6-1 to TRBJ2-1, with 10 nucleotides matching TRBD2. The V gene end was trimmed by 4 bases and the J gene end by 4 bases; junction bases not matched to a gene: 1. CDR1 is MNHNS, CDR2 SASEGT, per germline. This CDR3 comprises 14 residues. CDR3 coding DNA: TGTGCCAGCAGTGCTAGCGGGGGTTACAATGAGCAGTTCTTC. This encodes CASSASGGYNEQFF.

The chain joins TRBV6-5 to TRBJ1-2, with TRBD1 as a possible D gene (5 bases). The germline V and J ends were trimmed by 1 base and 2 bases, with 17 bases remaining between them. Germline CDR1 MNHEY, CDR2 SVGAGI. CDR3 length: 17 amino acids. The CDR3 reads CASSYWGGGLMNYGYTF. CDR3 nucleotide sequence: TGTGCCAGCAGTTACTGGGGGGGTGGGCTGATGAACTATGGCTACACCTTC.

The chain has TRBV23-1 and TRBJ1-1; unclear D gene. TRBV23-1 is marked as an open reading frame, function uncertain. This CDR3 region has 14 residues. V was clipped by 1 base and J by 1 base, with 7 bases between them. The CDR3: CASSQYSTNTEAFF. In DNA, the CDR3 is TGCGCCAGCAGTCAATATTCGACGAACACTGAAGCTTTCTTT.

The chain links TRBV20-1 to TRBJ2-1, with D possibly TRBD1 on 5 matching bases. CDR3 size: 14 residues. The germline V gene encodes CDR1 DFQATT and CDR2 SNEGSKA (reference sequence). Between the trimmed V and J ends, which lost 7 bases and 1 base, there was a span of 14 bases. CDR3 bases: TGCAGTGGCCGTAGGGGTGCTTCCTACAATGAGCAGTTCTTC. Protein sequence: CSGRRGASYNEQFF.

As DNA, the CDR3 is TGTGCCAGCAGCGAGCGGACAGGGGGCAATCAGCCCCAGCATTTT. Its protein product is CASSERTGGNQPQHF. The rearrangement joins TRBV9 to TRBJ1-5; 9 nucleotides match TRBD1. Germline V CDR1 and CDR2: SGDLS, YYNGEE. CDR3 length equals 15 residues. Trimming took 3 bases from V and 2 from J; bases not matched to a gene: 3.